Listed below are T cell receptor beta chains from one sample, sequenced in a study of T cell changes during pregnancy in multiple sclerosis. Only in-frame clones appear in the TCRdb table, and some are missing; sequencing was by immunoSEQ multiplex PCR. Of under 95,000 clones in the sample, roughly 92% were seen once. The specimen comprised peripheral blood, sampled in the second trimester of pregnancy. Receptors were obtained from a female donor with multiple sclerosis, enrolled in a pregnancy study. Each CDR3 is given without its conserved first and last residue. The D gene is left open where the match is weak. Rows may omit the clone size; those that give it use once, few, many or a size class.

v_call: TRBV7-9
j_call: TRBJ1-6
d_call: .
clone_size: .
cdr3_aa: ASSLDSGVRSPLH

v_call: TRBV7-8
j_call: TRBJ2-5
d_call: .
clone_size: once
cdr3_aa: ASSLDRAGTGETQY

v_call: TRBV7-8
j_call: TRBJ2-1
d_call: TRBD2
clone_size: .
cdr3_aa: ASSLRVGTSGYNEQF

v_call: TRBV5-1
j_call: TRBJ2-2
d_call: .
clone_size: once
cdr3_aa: ASSLVGINTGELF

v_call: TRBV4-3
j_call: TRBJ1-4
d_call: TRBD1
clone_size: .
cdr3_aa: ASSQVGTGTEKLF

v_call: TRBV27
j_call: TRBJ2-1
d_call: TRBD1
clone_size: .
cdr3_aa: ASSLRPDRGTLRGNEQF

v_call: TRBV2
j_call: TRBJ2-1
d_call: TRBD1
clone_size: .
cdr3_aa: ASSRTGNYNEQF

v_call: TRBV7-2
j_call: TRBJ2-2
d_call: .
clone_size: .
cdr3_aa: ASSPTALANTGELF

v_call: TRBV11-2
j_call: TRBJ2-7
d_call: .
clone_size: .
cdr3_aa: ASSRQAYEQY

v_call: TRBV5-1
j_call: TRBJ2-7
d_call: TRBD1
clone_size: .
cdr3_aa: ASSPGQDYEQY

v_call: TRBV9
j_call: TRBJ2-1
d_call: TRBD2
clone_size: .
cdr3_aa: ASSVASGGPNEQF